Listed here are 24 T cell receptor beta chains from one sample, sequenced in a study of response to subunit inactivated influenza vaccine. TCRdb independently ran MiXCR on the RT-PCR reads; one entry per CDR3 protein. Of around 850,000 distinct CDR3 sequences listed, approximately 17% are singletons. The specimen was PBMCs from blood, collected around 5 days after vaccination. Every receptor here comes from a man aged 50 or older who received an inactivated influenza vaccine.

The CDR3 region has the DNA TGTGCCAGCAGCCAAGACCCGACAGATACGCAGTATTTT. The encoded protein is CASSQDPTDTQYF. This chain links TRBV3-1 with TRBJ2-3; D is ambiguous. Deletions cut 0 bases from V and 3 bases from J, with 4 bases between. The CDR3 runs 13 residues. Germline V CDR1 and CDR2: LGHDT, YNNKEL (reference sequence).

The chain uses TRBV10-3 and TRBJ2-1, with TRBD2 matching 13 bases. Germline assignment: CDR1 ENHRY and CDR2 SYGVKD. The CDR3 covers 16 residues. After removal of 0 bases from V and 6 bases from J, the junction contained 2 bases not matched to a gene. In nucleotides, the CDR3 is TGTGCCATCAGTGAGTCGGGGACTAGCGGGATCAATGAGCAGTTCTTC. The encoded protein is CAISESGTSGINEQFF.

There are a few counts of this clonotype. The V and J genes are TRBV7-8 and TRBJ2-1; 7 bases map to TRBD1. Germline V gene data show CDR1 as SGHVS and CDR2 as FQNEAQ. The CDR3 runs to 17 residues. J was trimmed by 4 bases and V by 0 bases; bases with no gene match: 9. The CDR3 region is CASSLAGQPRTYNEQFF. The DNA of the CDR3 is TGTGCCAGCAGCTTAGCGGGACAGCCTAGGACTTACAATGAGCAGTTCTTC.

The gene calls are TRBV5-1 and TRBJ2-3, with 8 bases lining up with TRBD2. Germline V gene data show CDR1 as SGHRS and CDR2 as YFSETQ. Unmatched junction bases numbered 8, after V lost 4 bases and J lost 7 bases. The CDR3 length is 14 residues. CDR3 amino acids: CASSPGIAGYTQYF. CDR3 DNA sequence: TGCGCCAGCAGCCCCGGGATAGCGGGGTATACGCAGTATTTT.

The chain couples TRBV10-3 to TRBJ2-1; TRBD1 agrees at 9 bases. This CDR3 has 12 amino acids. J gave up 10 bases and V 3 bases, and 1 base lay outside the gene matches. Germline assignment: CDR1 ENHRY and CDR2 SYGVKD. The CDR3 reads CAISETGGEQFF. The CDR3 coding sequence is TGTGCCATCAGTGAAACAGGGGGCGAGCAGTTCTTC.

This clonotype was recorded a few times. V gene TRBV5-1 combines with J gene TRBJ2-1, with D hard to call. Germline V lookup: CDR1 SGHRS, CDR2 YFSETQ. The CDR3 consists of 14 residues. Trimming removed 0 bases from V and 6 bases from J, with 10 bases in between. This CDR3 is CASSLGRLGNEQFF. The CDR3 DNA reads as TGCGCCAGCAGCTTGGGCAGACTGGGCAATGAGCAGTTCTTC.

This clonotype was counted a few times. J is TRBJ2-1 and V is TRBV20-1; 13 bases are a match to TRBD2. Per the germline V gene, CDR1 is DFQATT and CDR2 is SNEGSKA (reference sequence). V was pared by 3 bases and J by 1 base, with 3 bases of the junction left unmatched. The CDR3 is made up of 16 amino acids. CDR3 in amino acids: CSASWTSGRSYNEQFF. In DNA, the CDR3 is TGCAGTGCTAGCTGGACTAGCGGGAGATCCTACAATGAGCAGTTCTTC.

The chain has TRBV20-1 and TRBJ2-1; possibly TRBD2 for D (5 bases). Per the germline V gene, CDR1 is DFQATT and CDR2 is SNEGSKA (reference sequence). This CDR3 has 15 residues. V lost 4 bases and J lost 0, with 13 bases in between. CDR3 nucleotide sequence: TGCAGTGCTATCTCTGCGGGTAGCTCCTACAATGAGCAGTTCTTC. Amino acids: CSAISAGSSYNEQFF.

This clonotype was seen many times. The chain couples TRBV7-2 to TRBJ2-7; D unresolved. This CDR3 is built from 14 residues. The V gene lost 4 bases and the J gene lost 2 bases, with 12 bases spanning the gap. The V gene's germline CDR1 is SGHTA and CDR2 FQGNSA. CDR3 residues: CASSSGPLTYEQYF. The CDR3 DNA reads as TGTGCCAGCAGCTCAGGACCGCTTACCTACGAGCAGTACTTC.

CDR3 residues: CASSVGSTSGHNEQFF. CDR3 DNA: TGTGCCAGCAGCGTAGGGTCGACTAGCGGGCACAATGAGCAGTTCTTC. The V gene is TRBV9, the J gene TRBJ2-1; 10 bases are a match to TRBD2. Losses at the gene ends were 0 bases for V and 5 bases for J; bases not matched to a gene: 5. Germline V CDR1 and CDR2: SGDLS, YYNGEE. The CDR3 consists of 16 residues. The variable domain in full, with the rest retrieved from reference TRBV9 and TRBJ2-1, is DSGVTQTPKHLITATGQRVTLRCSPRSGDLSVYWYQQSLDQGLQFLIQYYNGEERAKGNILERFSAQQFPDLHSELNLSSLELGDSALYFCASSVGSTSGHNEQFFGPGTRLTVL.

This clonotype was counted between two and nine times. This chain joins TRBV6-2 or TRBV6-3 and TRBJ2-3; TRBD2 agrees at 11 bases. Germline V CDR1 and CDR2: MNHEY, SVGEGT. This CDR3 is built from 16 residues. Trimming took 1 base from V and 5 from J; bases not matched to a gene: 5. CDR3 amino acids: CASSYFRLAGGDTQYF. DNA for the CDR3: TGTGCCAGCAGTTACTTTCGGCTAGCGGGGGGAGATACGCAGTATTTT.

This clonotype occurred a few times. As DNA, the CDR3 is TGTGCCAGCAGTTACTTCGGCCAAGAGACCCAGTACTTC. It is translated as CASSYFGQETQYF. The rearrangement joins TRBV6-6 to TRBJ2-5; D gene ambiguous. Germline lookup yields CDR1 MNHNY and CDR2 SVGAGI (reference sequence). The CDR3 length is 13 residues. Trimming shortened V by 1 base and J by 1 base, and 4 bases separated the two germline ends.

This clonotype was detected only a few times. The chain has TRBV6-5 and TRBJ2-2; no firm D call. In germline, CDR1 is MNHEY, CDR2 SVGAGI. V was trimmed by 1 base and J by 0 bases, leaving 9 bases between them. The CDR3 spans 16 residues. CDR3 protein: CASSYLGSPNTGELFF. The CDR3 nucleotides are TGTGCCAGCAGTTACTTGGGTTCTCCGAACACCGGGGAGCTGTTTTTT.

This chain uses TRBV18 with TRBJ2-1, with D unclear. Deletions cut 1 base from V and 4 bases from J, with 8 bases between. Germline assignment: CDR1 KGHSH and CDR2 LQKENI. This CDR3 comprises 14 residues. The DNA of the CDR3 is TGTGCCAGCTCACCACTGCATCCTTACAATGAGCAGTTCTTC. It yields the protein CASSPLHPYNEQFF.

In this sample, this clonotype turned up many times. J is TRBJ1-4 and V is TRBV11-2, with D maybe TRBD1 (6 bases). Germline V gene sequence: CDR1 SGHAT, CDR2 FQNNGV. The ends were cut back, 5 bases at V and 3 bases at J, with 16 bases in the middle. The CDR3 is 16 amino acids. The CDR3 sequence: CASSTLRTASNEKLFF. The CDR3 DNA reads TGTGCCAGCAGCACTCTTAGGACAGCTTCTAATGAAAAACTGTTTTTT.

The genes are TRBV7-2 and TRBJ1-2; D is ambiguous. Trimming removed 5 bases at V and 8 bases at J, with 12 bases between. The length of the CDR3 is 12 residues. Germline lookup yields CDR1 SGHTA and CDR2 FQGNSA. CDR3 region: CASSPPPAGYTF. The CDR3 DNA reads TGTGCCAGCAGCCCACCGCCCGCAGGCTACACCTTC.

The chain couples TRBV20-1 to TRBJ1-1; maybe TRBD1 (6 bases). V gave up 6 bases and J gave up 8 bases, with 19 bases separating them. Germline V lookup: CDR1 DFQATT, CDR2 SNEGSKA (reference sequence). The CDR3 spans 13 residues. This chain's CDR3 is CSARMGQKKEAFF. CDR3 coding DNA: TGCAGTGCGAGGATGGGACAAAAAAAGGAAGCTTTCTTT.

This clonotype has more than one count but fewer than ten. The chain has TRBV6-1 and TRBJ1-2, with D tentatively TRBD1 (6 bases). Deletions cut 5 bases from V and 5 bases from J, with 18 bases between. The V gene's germline CDR1 is MNHNS and CDR2 SASEGT. The CDR3 is made up of 15 amino acids. CDR3 amino acids: CASSPQQGFGYGYTF. CDR3 nucleotides: TGTGCCAGCAGTCCGCAACAGGGTTTTGGGTATGGCTACACCTTC.

This clonotype was seen a few times. The chain recombines TRBV9 with TRBJ2-5, with 7 bases that match TRBD2. The V segment lost 3 bases and the J segment 4 bases; nucleotides outside the gene matches: 12. Per germline, CDR1 SGDLS and CDR2 YYNGEE. The CDR3 loop spans 16 amino acids. CDR3 nucleotides: TGTGCCAGCAGCGCCGGAAGGCTCGCGGGAGTAGAGACCCAGTACTTC. The encoded protein is CASSAGRLAGVETQYF.

The chain is built from TRBV28 and TRBJ1-2; D uncertain. The CDR3 consists of 11 residues. V was cut by 7 bases and J by 7 bases, with 10 bases left in between. CDR1 is MDHEN, CDR2 SYDVKM, per germline. CDR3 loop: CASTNRGGYTF. DNA for the CDR3: TGTGCCAGCACGAACCGGGGTGGCTACACCTTC.

This clonotype occurred a few times. This rearrangement joins TRBV4-1 to TRBJ2-3; 8 bases are shared with TRBD1. The CDR3 length is 15 residues. Looked up from germline, CDR1 is MGHRA and CDR2 is YSYEKL. Losses at the gene ends were 4 bases for V and 2 bases for J; bases not matched to a gene: 5. CDR3 sequence reads: CASSRGQGTTDTQYF. The CDR3 DNA is TGCGCCAGCAGCCGAGGACAGGGCACCACAGATACGCAGTATTTT.

This clonotype was counted many times. This chain links TRBV20-1 with TRBJ1-1; D unclear. Per the germline V gene, CDR1 is DFQATT and CDR2 is SNEGSKA (reference sequence). V was clipped by 1 base and J by 1 base, with 7 bases between them. CDR3 length equals 13 residues. In DNA, the CDR3 is TGCAGTGCTAGAGTAGCCGGGAACACTGAAGCTTTCTTT. Amino acids: CSARVAGNTEAFF.

The genes are TRBV5-1 and TRBJ2-4; D is perhaps TRBD1 (7 bases). In germline, CDR1 is SGHRS, CDR2 YFSETQ. The V and J ends lost 0 bases and 8 bases respectively, with 15 bases between them. The CDR3 has 15 residues. The CDR3 reads CASSLDPGGGDIQYF. The CDR3 DNA follows: TGCGCCAGCAGCTTGGACCCAGGGGGAGGAGACATTCAGTACTTC.

This chain joins TRBV18 and TRBJ2-1; TRBD2 matches 9 bases. V gave up 6 bases and J gave up 3 bases; unmatched junction bases: 6. Germline V gene sequence: CDR1 KGHSH, CDR2 LQKENI. This CDR3 comprises 15 residues. The CDR3 region is CASSGTSGHYNEQFF. Here the CDR3 DNA reads TGTGCCAGCTCGGGCACTAGCGGGCACTACAATGAGCAGTTCTTC.